This T cell receptor (beta chain) was captured in a study of technical replicates of blood from a handful of donors. V shed 6 bases and J 3 bases; nucleotides not matched to a gene: 4. Germline loops: CDR1 MNHEY, CDR2 SVGAGI. This CDR3 spans 15 amino acids. Measured with immunoSEQ multiplex PCR; TCRdb has only the in-frame clones, and not every one. The table has about 64,000 clones, 75% to 90% seen once. The sample was PBMCs. The chain recombines TRBV6-5 with TRBJ1-6, with 8 bases matching TRBD1. This receptor was taken from a human donor in good health. Some clones in this sample may be carry-over from other donors' samples. CDR3 sequence: CASSPGQGYNSPLHF. The CDR3 region has the DNA TGTGCCAGCAGCCCCGGACAGGGCTATAATTCACCCCTCCACTTT.